The next 22 T cell receptor beta chains were all read from a single sample in a study of Ad26.COV2.S vaccination and SARS-CoV-2 variants. The assay was immunoSEQ multiplex PCR, and TCRdb's table has in-frame clones only and misses some. This table has some 180,000 clones, roughly 89% appearing once. The specimen was peripheral blood, collected after recovery from COVID-19. The receptors here all came from a human donor who had recovered from COVID-19.

V gene TRBV6-5 combines with J gene TRBJ1-1, with a weak D call TRBD1 (5 bases). The CDR3 has 14 amino acids. Germline CDR1 and CDR2: MNHEY and SVGAGI. The germline V and J ends were trimmed by 6 bases and 7 bases, with 18 bases remaining between them. CDR3: CASRSTGTSGEAFF. The DNA for the CDR3 is TGTGCCAGCAGGTCGACCGGGACGTCGGGTGAAGCTTTCTTT.

The rearrangement joins TRBV6-6 to TRBJ1-5, with 8 bases that match TRBD1. V lost 2 bases to trimming and J lost 4 bases; unmatched junction nucleotides: 4. Germline-derived CDR1 and CDR2 are MNHNY and SVGAGI (reference sequence). The CDR3 is made up of 15 amino acids. CDR3 sequence (DNA): TGTGCCAGCAGTTACCAGGACAGGGCGAATCAGCCCCAGCATTTT. Amino acids: CASSYQDRANQPQHF.

V is TRBV11-2 and J is TRBJ2-5; 14 nucleotides agree with TRBD2. This CDR3 spans 17 amino acids. Germline assignment: CDR1 SGHAT and CDR2 FQNNGV. V lost 0 bases to trimming and J lost 3 bases; unmatched junction nucleotides: 3. The CDR3 sequence is CASSLDPGLAGEETQYF. The CDR3 DNA reads TGTGCCAGCAGCTTAGATCCGGGACTAGCGGGGGAAGAGACCCAGTACTTC. Variable domain in full (rest from reference TRBV11-2 and TRBJ2-5): EAGVAQSPRYKIIEKRQSVAFWCNPISGHATLYWYQQILGQGPKLLIQFQNNGVVDDSQLPKDRFSAERLKGVDSTLKIQPAKLEDSAVYLCASSLDPGLAGEETQYFGPGTRLLVL.

This chain links TRBV10-3 with TRBJ2-7, with no clear D. V gave up 3 bases and J gave up 6 bases, with 6 bases separating them. Germline V gene sequence: CDR1 ENHRY, CDR2 SYGVKD. The CDR3 loop spans 11 amino acids. DNA for the CDR3: TGTGCCATCAGTGATTATCCCGAGCAGTACTTC. Amino acids: CAISDYPEQYF.

J is TRBJ1-4 and V is TRBV9; TRBD1 might be the D (6 bases). The CDR3 contains 15 residues. Germline V gives CDR1 SGDLS, CDR2 YYNGEE. V lost 2 bases and J 7 bases, leaving 15 bases between the germline ends. CDR3 protein: CASSVSGADGEKLFF. Written as DNA, the CDR3 is TGTGCCAGCAGCGTCTCAGGGGCCGACGGTGAAAAACTGTTTTTT.

The rearrangement joins TRBV19 to TRBJ1-2, with TRBD1 identical over 9 bases. The germline V gene encodes CDR1 LNHDA and CDR2 SQIVND (reference sequence). The CDR3 has 14 amino acids. The V gene end was trimmed by 7 bases and the J gene end by 6 bases; junction bases not matched to a gene: 9. In DNA, the CDR3 is TGTGCCAGTACCAAAGACAGGGGGAGGAATGGCTACACCTTC. Translating it yields CASTKDRGRNGYTF.

The chain couples TRBV12-3 or TRBV12-4 to TRBJ2-2; D remains unclear. Deletions cut 7 bases from V and 0 bases from J, with 6 bases between. This CDR3 contains 13 residues. CDR3: CASILSNTGELFF. CDR3 coding DNA: TGTGCCAGCATCCTTTCGAACACCGGGGAGCTGTTTTTT.

This chain links TRBV2 with TRBJ1-2, with D perhaps TRBD1 (5 bases). This CDR3 has 14 residues. Trimming pared 7 bases from V and 4 bases from J, leaving 16 bases between. Looked up from germline, CDR1 is SNHLY and CDR2 is FYNNEI. In nucleotides, the CDR3 is TGTGCCAGCAATCCCTCGGGACGAGTCTATGGCTACACCTTC. Amino acids: CASNPSGRVYGYTF. The entire variable domain, with the rest obtained from reference TRBV2 and TRBJ1-2, is as follows: EPEVTQTPSHQVTQMGQEVILRCVPISNHLYFYWYRQILGQKVEFLVSFYNNEISEKSEIFDDQFSVERPDGSNFTLKIRSTKLEDSAMYFCASNPSGRVYGYTFGSGTRLTVV.

This clone was picked up one time. J is TRBJ1-2 and V is TRBV6-5; D ambiguous. CDR1 is MNHEY and CDR2 is SVGAGI in the germline V gene. The V and J ends lost 3 bases and 4 bases respectively, with 18 bases between them. The CDR3 is 16 amino acids. DNA of the CDR3: TGTGCCAGCAGTTATAAGGACCTGGGCCAGATCTATGGCTACACCTTC. Its translation: CASSYKDLGQIYGYTF.

This chain links TRBV6-6 with TRBJ1-5; D is unclear. Looked up from germline, CDR1 is MNHNY and CDR2 is SVGAGI (reference sequence). The V end was cut by 7 bases, the J end by 0 bases, with 13 bases between. This CDR3 spans 15 amino acids. In nucleotides, the CDR3 is TGTGCCAGCACCGAGGGCCTGGATAGCAATCAGCCCCAGCATTTT. Protein: CASTEGLDSNQPQHF.

For the CDR3, the DNA is TGTGCCAGTATGACAGATATTAGCTCCTACGAGCAGTACTTC. This gives the protein CASMTDISSYEQYF. The rearrangement uses TRBV19 and TRBJ2-7; weak D call: TRBD1 (5 bases). Germline CDR1 and CDR2: LNHDA and SQIVND (reference sequence). The CDR3 loop spans 14 amino acids. Between the trimmed V and J ends, which lost 7 bases and 0 bases, there was a span of 13 bases.

Only one count was recorded for this clone. This chain uses TRBV30 with TRBJ2-7; tentatively, D is TRBD2 (6 bases). Germline loops: CDR1 GTSNPN, CDR2 SVGIG (reference sequence). The CDR3 contains 14 residues. Between the trimmed V and J ends, which lost 5 bases and 0 bases, there was a span of 14 bases. The CDR3 DNA reads as TGTGCCTGGGGGGGGACGTCCAGCTCCTACGAGCAGTACTTC. Its protein product is CAWGGTSSSYEQYF.

This rearrangement joins TRBV10-3 to TRBJ1-5; weak D call: TRBD1 (6 bases). V was shortened by 4 bases and J by 4 bases, with 11 bases between the two germline ends. The CDR3 is 14 residues long. From germline, CDR1 is ENHRY and CDR2 SYGVKD. The CDR3 protein is CAISGTDWNQPQHF. DNA for the CDR3: TGTGCCATCAGTGGGACAGACTGGAATCAGCCCCAGCATTTT.

This clone was observed once. The chain joins TRBV7-9 to TRBJ1-6, with D possibly matching TRBD1 (5 bases). Germline lookup yields CDR1 SEHNR and CDR2 FQNEAQ (reference sequence). This CDR3 spans 14 amino acids. The ends were cut back, 3 bases at V and 7 bases at J, with 10 bases in the middle. CDR3 region: CASSLGGENSPLHF. The CDR3 nucleotides read TGTGCCAGCAGCTTGGGGGGGGAGAATTCACCCCTCCACTTT.

The CDR3 here is CASSAGSLTYEQYF. CDR3 in DNA: TGTGCCAGCAGTGCAGGTTCTCTCACCTACGAGCAGTACTTC. The V call is TRBV27, the J call TRBJ2-7; D call uncertain. Germline V CDR1 and CDR2: MNHEY, SMNVEV (reference sequence). The CDR3 sequence is 14 residues long. Trimming pared 5 bases from V and 2 bases from J, leaving 13 bases between.

The chain links TRBV2 to TRBJ1-1, with D unclear. CDR1 and CDR2 from the germline V gene are SNHLY and FYNNEI. This CDR3 is 12 amino acids long. The V gene lost 8 bases and the J gene lost 1 base, with 8 bases spanning the gap. CDR3 DNA sequence: TGTGCCAGCGGTGGACGGAACACTGAAGCTTTCTTT. Translation gives CASGGRNTEAFF. The full variable domain, with the rest looked up from reference TRBV2 and TRBJ1-1, is EPEVTQTPSHQVTQMGQEVILRCVPISNHLYFYWYRQILGQKVEFLVSFYNNEISEKSEIFDDQFSVERPDGSNFTLKIRSTKLEDSAMYFCASGGRNTEAFFGQGTRLTVV.

The V and J genes are TRBV5-1 and TRBJ2-3; D is ambiguous. This CDR3 is built from 16 residues. The ends were cut back, 0 bases at V and 3 bases at J, with 14 bases in the middle. Germline-derived CDR1 and CDR2 are SGHRS and YFSETQ. CDR3: CASSLESQDRTDTQYF. The CDR3 coding sequence is TGCGCCAGCAGCTTGGAAAGCCAAGATAGGACAGATACGCAGTATTTT.

The chain combines TRBV5-6 with TRBJ1-1; 11 bases map to TRBD1. This CDR3 has 16 amino acids. After removal of 4 bases from V and 3 bases from J, the junction contained 8 bases not matched to a gene. Germline assignment: CDR1 SGHDT and CDR2 YYEEEE. The CDR3 DNA reads as TGTGCCAGCAGCCCAGGACAGGGGGCGATGGACACTGAAGCTTTCTTT. It yields the protein CASSPGQGAMDTEAFF.

The chain couples TRBV3-1 (or the pseudogene TRBV3-2) to TRBJ1-2, with D possibly TRBD1 on 6 matching bases. Germline assignment: CDR1 LGHDT and CDR2 YNNKEL (reference sequence). The length of the CDR3 is 16 residues. V lost 4 bases and J 3 bases, leaving 18 bases between the germline ends. In nucleotides, the CDR3 is TGTGCCAGCAGCCTTATCCTCCTTGGGGGCGACTATGGCTACACCTTC. Translation: CASSLILLGGDYGYTF.

This rearrangement joins TRBV29-1 to TRBJ1-1; D gene unclear. V gave up 0 bases and J gave up 5 bases, with 13 bases separating them. Germline V gene sequence: CDR1 SQVTM, CDR2 ANQGSEA. This CDR3 has 14 amino acids. CDR3 region: CSVEEHRGDTEAFF. Here the CDR3 DNA reads TGCAGCGTTGAAGAACACCGGGGAGATACTGAAGCTTTCTTT.

In this sample, this clone turned up once. The genes are TRBV4-1 and TRBJ2-7; D gene uncertain. Trimming cost V 0 bases and J 4 bases, with 4 bases left between them. CDR1 MGHRA and CDR2 YSYEKL come from the germline V gene. The CDR3 is 12 amino acids. CDR3 loop: CASSQDTYEQYF. In DNA, the CDR3 is TGCGCCAGCAGCCAAGATACGTACGAGCAGTACTTC.

This CDR3 reads CAWVSLGDRGREQYF. CDR3 DNA: TGTGCCTGGGTCTCTTTGGGGGACAGGGGGCGAGAGCAGTACTTC. The chain joins TRBV30 to TRBJ2-7; 12 bases agree with TRBD1. Germline lookup yields CDR1 GTSNPN and CDR2 SVGIG (reference sequence). Unmatched junction bases numbered 12, after V lost 5 bases and J lost 7 bases. The CDR3 length is 15 residues. Full variable domain (remainder filled in from reference TRBV30 and TRBJ2-7): SQTIHQWPATLVQPVGSPLSLECTVEGTSNPNLYWYRQAAGRGLQLLFYSVGIGQISSEVPQNLSASRPQDRQFILSSKKLLLSDSGFYLCAWVSLGDRGREQYFGPGTRLTVT.